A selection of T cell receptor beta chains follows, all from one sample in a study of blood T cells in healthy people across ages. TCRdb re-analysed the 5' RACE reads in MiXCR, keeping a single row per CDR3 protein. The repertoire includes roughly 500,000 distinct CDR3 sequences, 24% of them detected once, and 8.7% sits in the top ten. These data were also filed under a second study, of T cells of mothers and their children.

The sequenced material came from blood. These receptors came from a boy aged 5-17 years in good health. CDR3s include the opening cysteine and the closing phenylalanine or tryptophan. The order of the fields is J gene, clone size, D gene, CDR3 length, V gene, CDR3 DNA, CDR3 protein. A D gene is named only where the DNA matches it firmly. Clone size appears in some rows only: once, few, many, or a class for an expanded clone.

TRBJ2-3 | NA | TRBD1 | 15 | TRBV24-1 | TGTGCCACCAGTGACCGGACAGGGAGGACAGATACGCAGTATTTT | CATSDRTGRTDTQYF
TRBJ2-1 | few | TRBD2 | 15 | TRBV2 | TGTGCCAGCAGTGATGCGGGGGGGCTATACAATGAGCAGTTCTTC | CASSDAGGLYNEQFF
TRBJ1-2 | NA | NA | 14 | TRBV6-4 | TGTGCCAGCAGTGACTCTGCAGGGAACTATGGCTACACCTTC | CASSDSAGNYGYTF
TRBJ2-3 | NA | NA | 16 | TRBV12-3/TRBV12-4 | TGTGCCAGCAGTCCCGTCGGCAGTATGAGGACAGATACGCAGTATTTT | CASSPVGSMRTDTQYF
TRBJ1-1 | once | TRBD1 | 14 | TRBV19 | TGTGCCAGTAGCCTACAGGGGTTTGACACTGAAGCTTTCTTT | CASSLQGFDTEAFF
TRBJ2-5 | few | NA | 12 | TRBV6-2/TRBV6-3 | TGTGCCAGCAAAAGGACAGAAGAGACCCAGTACTTC | CASKRTEETQYF
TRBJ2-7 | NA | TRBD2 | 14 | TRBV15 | TGTGCCACCAAACCGGGACTAGCGGGCTACGAGCAGTACTTC | CATKPGLAGYEQYF
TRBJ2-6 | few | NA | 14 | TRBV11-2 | TGTGCCAGCAGCCATAACTCTGGGGCCAACGTCCTGACTTTC | CASSHNSGANVLTF
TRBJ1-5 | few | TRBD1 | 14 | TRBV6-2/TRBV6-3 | TGTGCCAGCAGCTGGACAGGGGACGATCAGCCCCAGCATTTT | CASSWTGDDQPQHF
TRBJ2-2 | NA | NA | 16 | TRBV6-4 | TGTGCCAGCAGTGACTCGATCCAGGGGGGAACCGGGGAGCTGTTTTTT | CASSDSIQGGTGELFF
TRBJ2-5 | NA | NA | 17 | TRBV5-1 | TGCGCCAGCAGCTGGGAGGACAGGTATCCCATCAGGGAGACCCAGTACTTC | CASSWEDRYPIRETQYF
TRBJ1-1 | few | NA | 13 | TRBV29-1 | TGCAGCGTTGCTGCAGGGATGAACACTGAAGCTTTCTTT | CSVAAGMNTEAFF
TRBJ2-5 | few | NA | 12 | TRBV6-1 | TGTGCCAGCAGTGAAAGGTCCCAAACCCAGTACTTC | CASSERSQTQYF
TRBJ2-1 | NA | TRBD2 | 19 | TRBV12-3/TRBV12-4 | TGTGCCAGCATTCCACTAGCGGGACCGCAGGGAGGGGTTTACAATGAGCAGTCCTTC | CASIPLAGPQGGVYNEQSF
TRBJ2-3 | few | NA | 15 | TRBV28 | TGTGCCAGCAGTCTACCGACAGGAGCCACAGATACGCAGTATTTT | CASSLPTGATDTQYF
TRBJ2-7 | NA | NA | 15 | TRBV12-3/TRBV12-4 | TGTGCCAGCAGCTCCCTAGTAGGGACAACCTACGAGCAGTACTTC | CASSSLVGTTYEQYF
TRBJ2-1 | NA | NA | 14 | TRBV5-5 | TGTGCCAGCAGTCTAAGTTCCAGCGCCACGGGGCAGTTCTTC | CASSLSSSATGQFF
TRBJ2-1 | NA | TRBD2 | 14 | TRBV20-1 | TGCAGTACCGCCGGGGGGGCCTCCTACAATGAGCAGTTCTTC | CSTAGGASYNEQFF
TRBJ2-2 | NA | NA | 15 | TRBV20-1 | TGCAGTGCTAGAGATGTTAGGGGCCGGACCGGGGAGCTGTTTTTT | CSARDVRGRTGELFF
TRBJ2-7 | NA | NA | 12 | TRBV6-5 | TGTGCCACCACCGGGAGAACCTACGAGCAGTACTTC | CATTGRTYEQYF
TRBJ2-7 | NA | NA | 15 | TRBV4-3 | TGCGCCAGCAGCCAAGTTTGGACAAACGCCTACGAGCAGTACTTC | CASSQVWTNAYEQYF
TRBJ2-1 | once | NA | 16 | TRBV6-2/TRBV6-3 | TGTGCCAGCGGATCCCTGAGCGGAAGCTCCTACAATGAGCAGTTCTTC | CASGSLSGSSYNEQFF
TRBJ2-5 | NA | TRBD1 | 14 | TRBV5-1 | TGCGCCAGCAGCCTATCCGGGACAGGGGGGCAGCAGTACTTC | CASSLSGTGGQQYF
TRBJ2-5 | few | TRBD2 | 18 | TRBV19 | TGTGCCAGTAGTTCCCCCGGGACTAGCGGGACCCCCCAAGAGACCCAGTACTTC | CASSSPGTSGTPQETQYF
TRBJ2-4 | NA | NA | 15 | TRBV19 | TGTGCCAGTATGGTTTTTGGTGGGACCAAAAACATTCAGTACTTC | CASMVFGGTKNIQYF
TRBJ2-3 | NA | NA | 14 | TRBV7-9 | TGTGCCAGCAGCCCGCGAGATCGCACAGATACGCAGTATTTT | CASSPRDRTDTQYF
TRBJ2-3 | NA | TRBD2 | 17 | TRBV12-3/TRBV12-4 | TGTGCCAGCAGTTTTCGAAGACTAGCGGGAGTTGGAGATACGCAGTATTTT | CASSFRRLAGVGDTQYF
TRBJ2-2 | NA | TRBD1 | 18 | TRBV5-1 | TGCGCCAGCAGCCCACACCTCTCAACAGGGGTGGGGGCCGGGGAGCTGTTTTTT | CASSPHLSTGVGAGELFF
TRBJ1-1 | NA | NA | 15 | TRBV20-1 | TGCAGTGCGAATGGCCGGGACATAATGAACACTGAAGCTTTCTTT | CSANGRDIMNTEAFF
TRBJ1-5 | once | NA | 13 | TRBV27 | TGTGCCAGCAGTATCCAGGGCAATCAGCCCCAGCATTTT | CASSIQGNQPQHF
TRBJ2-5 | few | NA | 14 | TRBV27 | TGTGCCAGCAGTCAACAAGCGACACAAGAGACCCAGTACTTC | CASSQQATQETQYF
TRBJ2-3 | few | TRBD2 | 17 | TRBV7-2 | TGTGCCAGCAGCCCTGTAGCGGGGGGGCCAGGCACAGATACGCAGTATTTT | CASSPVAGGPGTDTQYF
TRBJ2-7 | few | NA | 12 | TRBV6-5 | TGTGCCAGCAGTAGGATTGGGCGTGAGCAGTACTTC | CASSRIGREQYF
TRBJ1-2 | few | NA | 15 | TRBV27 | TGTGCCAGCAGTTTATCGGGCGACAGATACTATGGCTACACCTTC | CASSLSGDRYYGYTF
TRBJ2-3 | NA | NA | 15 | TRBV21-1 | TGTGCCAGCTGTGAGACTAGCGGACACACAGATACGCAGTATTTT | CASCETSGHTDTQYF
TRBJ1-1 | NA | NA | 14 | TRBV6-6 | TGTGCCAGCAGTTATGTAGGGGAGAACACTGAAGCTTTCTTT | CASSYVGENTEAFF
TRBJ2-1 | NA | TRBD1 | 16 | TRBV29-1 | TGCAGCGTTGAAGATAAACCCGGGACAGGGTTCAATGAGCAGTTCTTC | CSVEDKPGTGFNEQFF
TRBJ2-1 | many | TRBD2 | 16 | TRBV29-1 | TGCAGCGCCTCGGGACTAGCGAAGAACAAGGGGGATGAGCAGTTCTTC | CSASGLAKNKGDEQFF
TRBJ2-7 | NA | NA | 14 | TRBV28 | TGTGCCAGCAGCCTCTACGGAGGGCCCTACGAGCAGTACTTC | CASSLYGGPYEQYF
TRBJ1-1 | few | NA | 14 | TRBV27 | TGTGCCAGCAGTCCGGTGGGGTTGAACACTGAAGCTTTCTTT | CASSPVGLNTEAFF
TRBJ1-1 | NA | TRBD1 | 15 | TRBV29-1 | TGCAGCGTTGAATACAAGGGGGCGATGAACACTGAAGCTTTCTTT | CSVEYKGAMNTEAFF
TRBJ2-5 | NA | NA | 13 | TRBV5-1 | TGCGCCAGCAGCTTGGAAGGGAGAAAGACCCAGTACTTC | CASSLEGRKTQYF
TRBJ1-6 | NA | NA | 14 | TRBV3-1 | TGTGCCAGCAGCCAAGATCGGGGGAACTCACCCCTCCACTTT | CASSQDRGNSPLHF
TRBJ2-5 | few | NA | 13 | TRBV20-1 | TGCAGCGGAAAATGGGAGCAGCGGGAGACCCAGTACTTC | CSGKWEQRETQYF
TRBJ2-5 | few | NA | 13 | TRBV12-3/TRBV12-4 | TGTGCCAGCAGCCGGGGGTTCCAAGAGACCCAGTACTTC | CASSRGFQETQYF
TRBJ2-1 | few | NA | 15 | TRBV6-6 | TGTGCCAGCAGTTACTCAGGGGTCGAGGCCAATGAGCAGTTCTTC | CASSYSGVEANEQFF
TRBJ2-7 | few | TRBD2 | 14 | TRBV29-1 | TGCAGCGTTTTTGGACTAGCGGGAGGGGACGAGCAGTACTTC | CSVFGLAGGDEQYF
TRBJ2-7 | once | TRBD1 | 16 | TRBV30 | TGTGCCTGGAGTGTAACGGAGGGCAGGGGGCGCTACGAGCAGTACTTC | CAWSVTEGRGRYEQYF
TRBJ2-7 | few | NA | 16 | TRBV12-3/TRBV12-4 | TGTGCCAGCAGTCCCGGGACGTCCCGTAGCTCCTACGAGCAGTACTTC | CASSPGTSRSSYEQYF
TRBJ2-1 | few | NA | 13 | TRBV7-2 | TGTGCCAGCAGCGGAGGACTGTACAATGAGCAGTTCTTC | CASSGGLYNEQFF
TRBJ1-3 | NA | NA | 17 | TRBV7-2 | TGTGCCAGCAGCGTAAAGCGGGGAGCTAACTCTGGAAACACCATATATTTT | CASSVKRGANSGNTIYF
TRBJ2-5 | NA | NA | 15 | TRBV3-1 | TGTGCCAGCAGCCTCCAGAGGTGGGGGCAAGAGACCCAGTACTTC | CASSLQRWGQETQYF
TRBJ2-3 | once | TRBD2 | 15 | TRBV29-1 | TGCAGCGTTGAAAGCCCACTAGCGGGATTGTATACGCAGTATTTT | CSVESPLAGLYTQYF